The text below deals with one TCR beta chain. Antigen: not known. Clinicians made diagnoses from clinical symptoms, serum thyroxine, TRAb, thyroid ultrasound and orbital computed tomography. Amplified TCR beta CDR3 regions were obtained using RNA transcripts as template. RT-PCR with HTBI primers came first, then second-round multiplex PCR. Each CDR3 protein gets one entry after TCRdb re-called the multiplex PCR reads with MiXCR. The sample includes a few hundred thousand distinct CDR3 sequences, approximately 35% of them seen just once. This CDR3 comprises 16 residues. The V segment lost 5 bases and the J segment 7 bases; nucleotides outside the gene matches: 9. The sample is drawn from a study of Graves' ophthalmopathy and Graves' hyperthyroidism. Study outcomes and limitations: Most expanded thyroid clonotypes above 0.001 frequency also appeared in blood. This model predicted ophthalmopathy progression (sensitivity roughly 64%, specificity approximately 77%).

The TCR sequence derives from an adult man with Graves' hyperthyroidism. Sequencing was carried out using peripheral blood or thyroid tissue (not recorded which). The V gene is TRBV12-3 or TRBV12-4, the J gene TRBJ1-6; TRBD1 aligns across 9 bases. The CDR3, as DNA: TGTGCCAGCAGTCCTACGGGACAGGGTTCGAATTCACCCCTCCACTTT. Translation: CASSPTGQGSNSPLHF.